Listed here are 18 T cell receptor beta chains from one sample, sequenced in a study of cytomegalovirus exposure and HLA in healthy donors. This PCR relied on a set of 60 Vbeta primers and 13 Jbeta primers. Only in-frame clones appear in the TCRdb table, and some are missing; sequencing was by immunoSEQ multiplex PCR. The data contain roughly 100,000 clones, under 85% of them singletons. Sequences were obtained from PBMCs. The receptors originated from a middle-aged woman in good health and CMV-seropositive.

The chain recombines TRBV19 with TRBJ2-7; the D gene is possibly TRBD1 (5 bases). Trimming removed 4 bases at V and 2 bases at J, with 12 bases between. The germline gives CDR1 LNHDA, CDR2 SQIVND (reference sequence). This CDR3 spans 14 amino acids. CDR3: CASSSPDKAYEQYF. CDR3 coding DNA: TGTGCCAGTAGTAGTCCGGACAAAGCCTACGAGCAGTACTTC.

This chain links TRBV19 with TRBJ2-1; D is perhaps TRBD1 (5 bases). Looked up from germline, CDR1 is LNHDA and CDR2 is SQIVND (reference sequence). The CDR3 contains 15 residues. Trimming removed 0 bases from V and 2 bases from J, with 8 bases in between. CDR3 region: CASSIDQGTYNEQFF. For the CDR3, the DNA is TGTGCCAGTAGTATAGACCAGGGAACCTACAATGAGCAGTTCTTC.

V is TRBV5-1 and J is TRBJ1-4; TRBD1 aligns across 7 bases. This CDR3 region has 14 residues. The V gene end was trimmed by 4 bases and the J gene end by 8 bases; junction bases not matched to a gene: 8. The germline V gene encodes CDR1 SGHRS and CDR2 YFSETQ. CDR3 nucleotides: TGCGCCAGCAGCCTGGGACAGCCAAAGGAAAAACTGTTTTTT. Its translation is CASSLGQPKEKLFF.

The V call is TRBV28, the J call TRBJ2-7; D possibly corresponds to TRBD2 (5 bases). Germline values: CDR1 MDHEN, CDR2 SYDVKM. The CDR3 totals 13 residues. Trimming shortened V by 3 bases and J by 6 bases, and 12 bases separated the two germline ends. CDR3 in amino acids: CASSFPLAAEQYF. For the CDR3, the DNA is TGTGCCAGCAGTTTCCCGCTAGCCGCCGAGCAGTACTTC.

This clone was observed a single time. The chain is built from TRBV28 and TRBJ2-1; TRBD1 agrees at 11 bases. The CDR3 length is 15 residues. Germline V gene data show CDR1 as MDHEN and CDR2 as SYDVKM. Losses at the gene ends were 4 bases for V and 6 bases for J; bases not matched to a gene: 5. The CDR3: CASSWGQGVINEQFF. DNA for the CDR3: TGTGCCAGCAGTTGGGGACAGGGGGTTATCAATGAGCAGTTCTTC.

Here the CDR3 DNA reads TGTGCCAGCAGCCCAATCCGTTCCACGGCGGGAGGGCGCAATGAGCAGTTCTTC. As protein: CASSPIRSTAGGRNEQFF. The V call is TRBV11-2, the J call TRBJ2-1, with TRBD2 matching 9 bases. Unmatched junction bases numbered 17, after V lost 5 bases and J lost 6 bases. CDR3 length: 18 residues. Germline V gene data show CDR1 as SGHAT and CDR2 as FQNNGV.

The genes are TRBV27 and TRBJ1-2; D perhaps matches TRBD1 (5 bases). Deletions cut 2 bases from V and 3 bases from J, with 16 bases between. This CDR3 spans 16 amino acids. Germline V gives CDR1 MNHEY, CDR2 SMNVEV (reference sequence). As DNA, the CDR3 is TGTGCCAGCAGTTTAATTGGGACTCCAACATACTATGGCTACACCTTC. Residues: CASSLIGTPTYYGYTF.

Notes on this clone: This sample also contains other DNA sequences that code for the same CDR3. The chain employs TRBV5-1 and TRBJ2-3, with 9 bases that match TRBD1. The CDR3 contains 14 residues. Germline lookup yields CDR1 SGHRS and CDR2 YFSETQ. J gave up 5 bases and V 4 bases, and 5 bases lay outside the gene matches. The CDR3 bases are TGCGCCAGCAGCCCGGGACAGGGTGGAGATACGCAGTATTTT. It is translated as CASSPGQGGDTQYF.

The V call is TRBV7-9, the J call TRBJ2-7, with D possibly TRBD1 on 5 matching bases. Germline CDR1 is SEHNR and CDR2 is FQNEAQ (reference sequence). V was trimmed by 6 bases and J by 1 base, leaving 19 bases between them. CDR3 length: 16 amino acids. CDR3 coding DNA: TGTGCCAGCAGGAACGGACAAAGGGCGAGTTCCTACGAGCAGTACTTC. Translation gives CASRNGQRASSYEQYF.

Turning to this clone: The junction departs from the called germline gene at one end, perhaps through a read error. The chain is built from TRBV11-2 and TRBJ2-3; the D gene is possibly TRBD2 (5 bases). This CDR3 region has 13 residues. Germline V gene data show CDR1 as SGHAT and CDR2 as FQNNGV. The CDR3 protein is CASSLEAGDTQYF. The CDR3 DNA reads TGTGCCAGCAGCCTAGAGGCGGGAGATACGCAGTATTTT.

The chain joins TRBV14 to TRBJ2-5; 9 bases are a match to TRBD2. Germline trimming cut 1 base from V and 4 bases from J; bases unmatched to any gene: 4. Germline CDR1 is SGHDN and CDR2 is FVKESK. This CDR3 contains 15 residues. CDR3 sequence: CASSQGGSGRETQYF. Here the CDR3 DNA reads TGTGCCAGCAGCCAAGGGGGTAGCGGGAGAGAGACCCAGTACTTC.

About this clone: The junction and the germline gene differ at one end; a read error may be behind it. The CDR3 sequence: CASSQGTGSFF. The CDR3 DNA reads TGTGCCAGCAGCCAAGGGACAGGGAGTTTCTTC. The gene calls are TRBV11-3 and TRBJ1-2; 9 bases line up with TRBD1. The CDR3 sequence is 11 residues long. The germline CDR1 and CDR2 sequences are SGHNT and YENEEA.

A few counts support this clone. The CDR3 sequence: CASSRRGQGSRNEQFF. The CDR3 nucleotides are TGTGCCAGTAGTCGACGAGGACAGGGGTCTCGCAATGAGCAGTTCTTC. This sequence joins TRBV19 and TRBJ2-1, with TRBD1 matching 9 bases. The germline V gene has CDR1 LNHDA and CDR2 SQIVND (reference sequence). The CDR3 has 16 amino acids. The V and J ends lost 5 bases and 6 bases, in that order; junction bases with no gene match: 11.

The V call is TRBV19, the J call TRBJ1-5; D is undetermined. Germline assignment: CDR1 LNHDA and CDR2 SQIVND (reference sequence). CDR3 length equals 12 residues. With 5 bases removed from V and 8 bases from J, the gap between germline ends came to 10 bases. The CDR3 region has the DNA TGTGCCAGTAGTGCCATAAGAGAGCCCCAGCATTTT. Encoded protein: CASSAIREPQHF.

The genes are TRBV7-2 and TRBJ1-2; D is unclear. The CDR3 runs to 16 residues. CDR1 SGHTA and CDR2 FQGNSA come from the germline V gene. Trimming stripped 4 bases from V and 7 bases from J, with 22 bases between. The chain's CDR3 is CASSSSPGVTRVGYTF. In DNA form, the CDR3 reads TGTGCCAGCAGCTCATCACCCGGGGTCACACGGGTTGGCTACACCTTC.

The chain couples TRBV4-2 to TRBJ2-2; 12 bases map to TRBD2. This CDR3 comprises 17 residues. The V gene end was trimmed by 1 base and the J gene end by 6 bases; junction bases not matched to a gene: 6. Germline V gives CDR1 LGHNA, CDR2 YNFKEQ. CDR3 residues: CASSQGAPSGGAGELFF. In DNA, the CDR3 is TGTGCCAGCAGCCAAGGTGCCCCTAGCGGGGGGGCCGGGGAGCTGTTTTTT.

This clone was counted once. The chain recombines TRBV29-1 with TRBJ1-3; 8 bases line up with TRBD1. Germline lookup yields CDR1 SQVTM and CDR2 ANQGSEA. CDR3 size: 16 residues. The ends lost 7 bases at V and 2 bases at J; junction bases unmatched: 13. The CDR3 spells CSANGQGSSPGNTIYF. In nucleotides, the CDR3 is TGCAGCGCCAACGGACAGGGTAGTAGTCCTGGAAACACCATATATTTT.

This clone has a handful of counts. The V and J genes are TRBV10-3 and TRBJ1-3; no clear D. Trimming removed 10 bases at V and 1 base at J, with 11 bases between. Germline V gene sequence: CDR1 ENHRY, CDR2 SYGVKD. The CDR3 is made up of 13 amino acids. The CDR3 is CATMGVSGNTIYF. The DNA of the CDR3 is TGTGCCACGATGGGAGTTTCTGGAAACACCATATATTTT.